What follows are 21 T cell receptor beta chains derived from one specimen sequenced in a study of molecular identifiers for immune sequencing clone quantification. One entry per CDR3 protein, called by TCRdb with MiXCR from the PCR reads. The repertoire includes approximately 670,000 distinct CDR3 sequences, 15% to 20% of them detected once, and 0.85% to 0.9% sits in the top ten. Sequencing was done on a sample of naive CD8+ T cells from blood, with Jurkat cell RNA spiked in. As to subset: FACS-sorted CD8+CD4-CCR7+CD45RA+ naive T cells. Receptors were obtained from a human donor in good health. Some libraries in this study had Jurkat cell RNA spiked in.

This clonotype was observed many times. For the CDR3, the DNA is TGTGCCAGCAGTTATTTAATGGCAGGGGACACTGAAGCTTTCTTT. Translating it yields CASSYLMAGDTEAFF. The chain carries TRBV6-2 or TRBV6-3 and TRBJ1-1; D is perhaps TRBD1 (6 bases). Germline values: CDR1 MNHEY, CDR2 SVGEGT. Trimming pared 3 bases from V and 3 bases from J, leaving 14 bases between. The CDR3 length is 15 residues.

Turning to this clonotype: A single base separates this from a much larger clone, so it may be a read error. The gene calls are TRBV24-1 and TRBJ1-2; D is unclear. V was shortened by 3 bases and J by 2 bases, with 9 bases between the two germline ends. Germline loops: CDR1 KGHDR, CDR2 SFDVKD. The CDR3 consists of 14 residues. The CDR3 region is CATSDRWLNYGYTF. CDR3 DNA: TGTGCCACCAGTGATCGGTGGCTGAACTATGGCTACACCTTC.

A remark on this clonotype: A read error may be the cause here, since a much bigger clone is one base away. DNA of the CDR3: TGTGTCTGGAGTGAAGGTAGCGCAGGCACAGATACGCAGTATTTT. Translation gives CVWSEGSAGTDTQYF. V is TRBV30 and J is TRBJ2-3; possible D gene TRBD2, 5 bases. This CDR3 spans 15 amino acids. CDR1 is GTSNPN, CDR2 SVGIG, per germline (reference sequence).

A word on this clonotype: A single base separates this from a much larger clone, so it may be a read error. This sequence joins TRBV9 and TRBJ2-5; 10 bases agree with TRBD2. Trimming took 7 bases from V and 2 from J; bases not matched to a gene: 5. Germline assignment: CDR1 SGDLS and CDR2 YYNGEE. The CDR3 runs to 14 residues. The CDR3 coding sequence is TGTGCCAGCGGCCCAGCGGGAGGGCAAGAGACCCAGTACTTC. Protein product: CASGPAGGQETQYF. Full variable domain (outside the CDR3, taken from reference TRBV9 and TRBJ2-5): DSGVTQTPKHLITATGQRVTLRCSPRSGDLSVYWYQQSLDQGLQFLIQYYNGEERAKGNILERFSAQQFPDLHSELNLSSLELGDSALYFCASGPAGGQETQYFGPGTRLLVL.

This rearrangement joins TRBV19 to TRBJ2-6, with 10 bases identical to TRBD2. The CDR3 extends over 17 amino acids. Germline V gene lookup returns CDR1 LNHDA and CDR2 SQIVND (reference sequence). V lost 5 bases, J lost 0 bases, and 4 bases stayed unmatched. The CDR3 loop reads CASSVLAGVSGANVLTF. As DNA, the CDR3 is TGTGCCAGTAGTGTGCTAGCGGGAGTCTCTGGGGCCAACGTCCTGACTTTC.

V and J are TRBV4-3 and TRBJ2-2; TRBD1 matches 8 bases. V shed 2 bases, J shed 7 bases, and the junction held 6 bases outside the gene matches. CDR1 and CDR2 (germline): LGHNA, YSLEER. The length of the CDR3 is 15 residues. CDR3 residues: CASSQSRQGIGELFF. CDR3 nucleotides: TGCGCCAGCAGCCAAAGCCGACAGGGGATCGGGGAGCTGTTTTTT.

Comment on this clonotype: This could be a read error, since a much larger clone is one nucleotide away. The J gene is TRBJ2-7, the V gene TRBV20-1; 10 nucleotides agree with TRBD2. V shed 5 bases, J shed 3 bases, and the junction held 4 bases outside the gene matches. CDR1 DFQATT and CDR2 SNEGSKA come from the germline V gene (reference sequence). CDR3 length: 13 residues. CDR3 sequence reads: CSAWTSGNYEQYF. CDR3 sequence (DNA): TGCAGTGCTTGGACTAGCGGTAACTACGAGCAGTACTTC.

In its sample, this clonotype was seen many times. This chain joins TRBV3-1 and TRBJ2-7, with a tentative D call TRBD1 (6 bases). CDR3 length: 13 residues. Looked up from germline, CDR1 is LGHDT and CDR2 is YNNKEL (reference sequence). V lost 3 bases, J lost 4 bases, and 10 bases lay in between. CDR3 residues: CASSHWDKYEQYF. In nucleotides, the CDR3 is TGTGCCAGCAGCCACTGGGACAAATACGAGCAGTACTTC.

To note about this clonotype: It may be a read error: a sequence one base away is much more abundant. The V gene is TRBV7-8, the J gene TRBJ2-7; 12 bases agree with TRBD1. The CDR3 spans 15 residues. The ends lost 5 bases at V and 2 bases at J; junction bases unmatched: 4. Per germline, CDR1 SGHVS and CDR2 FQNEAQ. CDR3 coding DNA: TGTGCCAGCAGCGCAGGGACAGGGGGCACCTACGAGCAGTACTTC. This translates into CASSAGTGGTYEQYF.

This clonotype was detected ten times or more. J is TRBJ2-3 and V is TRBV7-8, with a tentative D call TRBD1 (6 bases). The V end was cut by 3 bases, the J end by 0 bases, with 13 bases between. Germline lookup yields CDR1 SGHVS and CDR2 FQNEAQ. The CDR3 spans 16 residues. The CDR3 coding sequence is TGTGCCAGCAGCTTGGTTGGGGGCTCTAGCACAGATACGCAGTATTTT. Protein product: CASSLVGGSSTDTQYF.

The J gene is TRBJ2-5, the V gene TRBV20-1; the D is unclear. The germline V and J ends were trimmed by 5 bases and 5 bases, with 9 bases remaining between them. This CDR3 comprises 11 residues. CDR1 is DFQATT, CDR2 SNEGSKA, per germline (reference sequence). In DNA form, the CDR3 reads TGCAGTGCTCCAAACTGGGAGACCCAGTACTTC. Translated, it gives CSAPNWETQYF.

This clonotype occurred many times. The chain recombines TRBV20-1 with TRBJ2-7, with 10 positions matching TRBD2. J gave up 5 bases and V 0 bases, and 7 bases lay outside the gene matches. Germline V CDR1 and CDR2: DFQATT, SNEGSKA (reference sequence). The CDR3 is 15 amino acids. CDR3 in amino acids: CSARDPAGGHDEQYF. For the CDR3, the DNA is TGCAGTGCTAGAGACCCAGCGGGGGGGCACGACGAGCAGTACTTC.

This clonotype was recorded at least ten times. The CDR3 reads CASSSGSWAQHF. The CDR3 bases are TGTGCCAGCAGTTCGGGTTCCTGGGCCCAGCATTTT. J is TRBJ1-5 and V is TRBV12-3 or TRBV12-4; D is undetermined. Trimming took 4 bases from V and 11 from J, leaving 12 bases between them. CDR3 length: 12 amino acids.

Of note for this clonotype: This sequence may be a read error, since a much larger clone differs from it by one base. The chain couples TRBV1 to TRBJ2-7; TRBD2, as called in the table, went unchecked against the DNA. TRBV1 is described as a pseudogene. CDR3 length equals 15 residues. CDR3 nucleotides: TGCACCAGCGGCAAGCCGGGCCCCATCACCCCTTTTTGGTACTTC. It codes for CTSGKPGPITPFWYF.

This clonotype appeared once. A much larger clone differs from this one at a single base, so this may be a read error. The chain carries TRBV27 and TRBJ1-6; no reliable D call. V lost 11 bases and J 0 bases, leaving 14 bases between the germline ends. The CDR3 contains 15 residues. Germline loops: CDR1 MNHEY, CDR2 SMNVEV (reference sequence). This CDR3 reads CAASPRSSYNSPLHF. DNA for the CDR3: TGTGCCGCCTCTCCAAGGAGCTCCTATAATTCACCCCTCCACTTT.

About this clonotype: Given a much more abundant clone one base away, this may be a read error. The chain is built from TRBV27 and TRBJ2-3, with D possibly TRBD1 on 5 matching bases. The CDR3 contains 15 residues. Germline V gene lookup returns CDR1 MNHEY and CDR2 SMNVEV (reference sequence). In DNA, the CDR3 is TGTGCCAGCAATTCATTTCAGGGCCGCACAGATACGCGGTATTTT. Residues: CASNSFQGRTDTRYF.

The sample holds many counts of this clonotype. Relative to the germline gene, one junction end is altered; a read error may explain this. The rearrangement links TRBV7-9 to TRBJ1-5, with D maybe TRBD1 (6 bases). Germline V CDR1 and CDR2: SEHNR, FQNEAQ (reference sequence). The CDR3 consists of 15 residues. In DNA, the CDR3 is TGTGCCAGCAGCCTTGGGACACCAGTTGATCATCCCCAGCATTTT. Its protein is CASSLGTPVDHPQHF.

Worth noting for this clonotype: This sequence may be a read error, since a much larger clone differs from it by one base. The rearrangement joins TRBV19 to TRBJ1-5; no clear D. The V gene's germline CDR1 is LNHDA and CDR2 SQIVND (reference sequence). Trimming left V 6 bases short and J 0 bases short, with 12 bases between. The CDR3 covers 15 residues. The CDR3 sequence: CASSDFGNSNQPQHF. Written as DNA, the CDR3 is TGTGCCAGTAGCGACTTTGGGAATAGCAATCAGCCCCAGCATTTT.

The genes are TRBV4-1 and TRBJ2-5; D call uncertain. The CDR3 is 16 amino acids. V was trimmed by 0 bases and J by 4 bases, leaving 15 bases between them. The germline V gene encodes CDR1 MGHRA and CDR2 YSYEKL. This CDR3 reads CASSQDVSWIRETQYF. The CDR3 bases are TGCGCCAGCAGCCAAGACGTCAGTTGGATCCGAGAGACCCAGTACTTC.

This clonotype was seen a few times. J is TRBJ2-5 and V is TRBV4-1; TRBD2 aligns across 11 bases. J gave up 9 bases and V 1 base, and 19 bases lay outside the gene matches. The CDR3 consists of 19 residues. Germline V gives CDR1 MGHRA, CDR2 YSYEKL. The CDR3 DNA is TGCGCCAGCAGCCAAGTACCCCTTTTAGCGGGAGGGCGGGGTGAGGCCCAGTACTTC. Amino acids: CASSQVPLLAGGRGEAQYF.

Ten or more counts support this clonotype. CDR3 residues: CASEAGNSNQPQHF. DNA of the CDR3: TGTGCCAGCGAAGCTGGGAATAGCAATCAGCCCCAGCATTTT. The chain has TRBV19 and TRBJ1-5; no clear D. Trimming shortened V by 9 bases and J by 0 bases, and 12 bases separated the two germline ends. CDR1 is LNHDA and CDR2 is SQIVND in the germline V gene (reference sequence). The CDR3 consists of 14 residues.